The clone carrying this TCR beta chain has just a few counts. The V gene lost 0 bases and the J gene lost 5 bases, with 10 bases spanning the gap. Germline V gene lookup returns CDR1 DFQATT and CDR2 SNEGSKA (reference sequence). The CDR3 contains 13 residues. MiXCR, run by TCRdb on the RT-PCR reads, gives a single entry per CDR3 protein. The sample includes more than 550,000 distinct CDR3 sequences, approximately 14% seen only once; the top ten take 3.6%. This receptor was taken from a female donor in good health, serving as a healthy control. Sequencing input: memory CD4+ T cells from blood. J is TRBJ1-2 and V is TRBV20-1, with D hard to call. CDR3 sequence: CSARDGYGYGYTF. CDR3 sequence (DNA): TGCAGTGCTAGAGATGGATATGGATATGGCTACACCTTC.